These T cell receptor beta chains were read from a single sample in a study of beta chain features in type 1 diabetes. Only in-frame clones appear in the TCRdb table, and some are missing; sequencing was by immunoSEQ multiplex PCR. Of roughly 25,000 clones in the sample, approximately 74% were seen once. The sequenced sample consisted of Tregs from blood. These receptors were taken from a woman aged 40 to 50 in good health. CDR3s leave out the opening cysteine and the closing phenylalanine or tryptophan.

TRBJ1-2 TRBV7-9 ASSLEGTGALYT
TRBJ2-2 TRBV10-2 ASSSAGGELF
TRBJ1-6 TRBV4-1 ASSQDARRSGPLH
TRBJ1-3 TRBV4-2 ASSRAGTGFSGNTIY
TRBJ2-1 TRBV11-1 ASSGLAGGNEQF
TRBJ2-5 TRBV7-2 ASSLAPSGGAQETQY
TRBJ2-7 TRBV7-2 ASSLTGGNEQY
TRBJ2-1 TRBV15 ATSRDWRGANEQF
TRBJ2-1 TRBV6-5 ASSYSSGGSYNEQF
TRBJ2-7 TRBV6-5 ASSATGTYEQY
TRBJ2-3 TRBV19 ASKGTSGTDTQY
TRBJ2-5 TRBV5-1 ASGLVGSGVQETQY
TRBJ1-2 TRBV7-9 ASSRAGRGYT
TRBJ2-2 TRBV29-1 SADRGLSGELF
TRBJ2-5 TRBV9 ASSIRTSGVLLETQY
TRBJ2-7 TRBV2 ASSETGGETAQY
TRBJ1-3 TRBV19 ASSISEHSGNTIY
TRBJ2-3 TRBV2 ASRVADTQY
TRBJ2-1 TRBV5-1 ASSFAGGTYNEQF
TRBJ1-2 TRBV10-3 AIGYRTYGYT
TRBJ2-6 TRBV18 ASSPVDTLSGANVLT
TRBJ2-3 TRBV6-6 ASSPSGRTDTQY
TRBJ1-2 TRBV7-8 ASSSKDRGQGYGYT
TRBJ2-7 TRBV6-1 ASSAASGGASYEQY
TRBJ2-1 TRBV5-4 ASSLGGGDNEQF
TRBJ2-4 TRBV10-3 AISESPGTFPIAKNIQY
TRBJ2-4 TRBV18 ASSPQGGAGGNIQY
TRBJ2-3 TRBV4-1 ASSQERAGIDTQY
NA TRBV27 ASSLFVGTGDEQY
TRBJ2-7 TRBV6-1 ASSEGLAVYEQY
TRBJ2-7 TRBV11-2 ASSFLAGGLIYEQY
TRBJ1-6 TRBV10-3 AISPGTGRSPLH
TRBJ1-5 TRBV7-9 ASSLAIGVGNQPQH
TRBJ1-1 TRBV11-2 ASSLVRVGISEAF
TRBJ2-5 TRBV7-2 ASSATGSTGTQY
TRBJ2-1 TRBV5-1 ASSLFGGDDTEQF
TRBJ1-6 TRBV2 ASSLEVGGGSPLH
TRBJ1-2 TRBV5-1 ASTPGQVDYGYT
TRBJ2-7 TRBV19 ASSEAGVGDEQY
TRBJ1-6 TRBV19 ASRRGNSPLH
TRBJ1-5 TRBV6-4 ARLPKQRPQH
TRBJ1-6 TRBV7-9 ASTGFRGSSYNSPLH
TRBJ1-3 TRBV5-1 ASSFRDSLSGNTIY
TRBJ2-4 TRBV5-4 ASSQVAGGGQNIQY
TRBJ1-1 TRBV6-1 ASTLRGPRPEAF
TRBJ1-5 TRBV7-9 ASSLLGQGDSNQPQH
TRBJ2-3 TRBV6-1 ASSVAGGRGTDTQY
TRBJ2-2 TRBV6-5 ASRGASTGELF
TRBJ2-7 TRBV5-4 ASSRRDSLDYEQY
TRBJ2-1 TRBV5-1 ASNAPYNEQF
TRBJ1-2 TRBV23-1 ASSHPLPYGYT
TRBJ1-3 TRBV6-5 ASSYSREGNTIY
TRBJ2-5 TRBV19 ASSRAGGKETQY
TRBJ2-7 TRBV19 ASSMQAAYEQY
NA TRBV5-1 ASSFNTGGVYEQY
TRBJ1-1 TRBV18 ASSLQGLNTEAF
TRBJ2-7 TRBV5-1 ASSLGRDYEQY
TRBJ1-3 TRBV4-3 ASSPRGSQYTIY
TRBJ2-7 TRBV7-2 ASSSRVREQY
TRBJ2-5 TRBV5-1 ATQTSPGTQY